These 17 T cell receptor beta chains originate from one sample sequenced in a study of T cells in Graves' hyperthyroidism and ophthalmopathy. The CDR3 regions of TCR beta were amplified from RNA transcripts. An initial round of RT-PCR targeting the TCR CDR3 relied on the HTBI primer set. TCRdb ran MiXCR on the multiplex PCR reads and lists one entry per CDR3 protein. The profile shows approximately 530,000 distinct CDR3 sequences, nearly 20% of them singletons. The sequenced sample was blood. The receptor set was obtained from a man in his forties with Graves' ophthalmopathy.

This clonotype was counted only a few times. The chain recombines TRBV7-9 with TRBJ2-7; 8 bases are shared with TRBD1. CDR1 is SEHNR and CDR2 is FQNEAQ in the germline V gene (reference sequence). The ends lost 5 bases at V and 2 bases at J; junction bases unmatched: 8. The CDR3 runs to 15 residues. The chain's CDR3 is CASSPRQGSTYEQYF. The CDR3 nucleotides read TGTGCCAGCAGCCCCCGACAGGGGTCTACCTACGAGCAGTACTTC. Filled out from reference TRBV7-9 and TRBJ2-7, the complete variable domain reads DTGVSQNPRHKITKRGQNVTFRCDPISEHNRLYWYRQTLGQGPEFLTYFQNEAQLEKSRLLSDRFSAERPKGSFSTLEIQRTEQGDSAMYLCASSPRQGSTYEQYFGPGTRLTVT.

In this sample, this clonotype turned up a few times. The gene calls are TRBV6-1 and TRBJ2-2; TRBD2 matches at 9 bases. Per the germline V gene, CDR1 is MNHNS and CDR2 is SASEGT. The CDR3 is made up of 14 amino acids. J was trimmed by 7 bases and V by 6 bases; bases with no gene match: 6. This CDR3 is CASSPGLAGGELFF. In nucleotides, the CDR3 is TGTGCCAGCAGCCCGGGACTAGCAGGCGGGGAGCTGTTTTTT.

This clonotype was seen repeatedly, ten times or more. The chain combines TRBV2 with TRBJ1-1, with D perhaps matching TRBD1 (6 bases). The V end was cut by 7 bases, the J end by 3 bases, with 12 bases between. From germline, CDR1 is SNHLY and CDR2 FYNNEI. The CDR3 has 13 residues. CDR3 sequence reads: CASTQDSYTEAFF. CDR3 nucleotides: TGTGCCAGCACACAGGACAGTTACACTGAAGCTTTCTTT.

This chain links TRBV6-2 or TRBV6-3 with TRBJ2-5; D ambiguous. Deletions cut 6 bases from V and 5 bases from J, with 13 bases between. The CDR3 length is 13 residues. CDR1 MNHEY and CDR2 SVGEGT come from the germline V gene. In DNA form, the CDR3 reads TGTGCCAGCAGCCAGCCGAGAGTTGAGACCCAGTACTTC. Residues: CASSQPRVETQYF.

This clonotype was observed at least ten times. The genes are TRBV12-3 or TRBV12-4 and TRBJ1-5; a possible D gene is TRBD1 (5 bases). The CDR3 length is 14 residues. Trimming cost V 6 bases and J 6 bases, with 15 bases left between them. CDR3 amino acids: CASSLGPPPQPQHF. The CDR3 coding sequence is TGTGCCAGCAGCCTGGGACCGCCACCTCAGCCCCAGCATTTT.

The chain couples TRBV13 to TRBJ2-2; D call uncertain. This CDR3 comprises 14 residues. Trimming stripped 2 bases from V and 7 bases from J, with 11 bases between. The germline V gene encodes CDR1 PRHDT and CDR2 FYEKMQ (reference sequence). The chain's CDR3 is CASSLSPASGELFF. Written as DNA, the CDR3 is TGTGCCAGCAGCTTATCTCCAGCGAGCGGGGAGCTGTTTTTT.

Regarding this clonotype: One end of the junction varies from germline; a read error may be responsible. The chain recombines TRBV7-8 with TRBJ2-2; 10 nucleotides line up with TRBD2. The length of the CDR3 is 18 residues. CDR1 and CDR2 (germline): SGHVS, FQNEAQ. The CDR3 loop is CASSLLIAGGLYTRELFF. The DNA for the CDR3 is TGTGCCAGCAGCTTGTTGATAGCGGGAGGACTTTACACCAGGGAGCTGTTTTTT.

The V gene is TRBV7-9, the J gene TRBJ2-1, with D unresolved. Germline V lookup: CDR1 SEHNR, CDR2 FQNEAQ (reference sequence). The germline V and J ends were trimmed by 6 bases and 5 bases, with 8 bases remaining between them. The CDR3 covers 12 residues. The CDR3 DNA reads TGTGCCAGCAGTCCTAGGAACAATGAGCAGTTCTTC. It is translated as CASSPRNNEQFF.

This clonotype has just one count. It may be a read error: a sequence one base away is much more abundant. This sequence joins TRBV13 and TRBJ2-1; D is ambiguous. The J call may not be correct, given that the DNA end is closer to TRBJ2-7. The length of the CDR3 is 13 residues. Germline CDR1 is PRHDT and CDR2 is FYEKMQ (reference sequence). Written as DNA, the CDR3 is TGCGCCAGCAGCTCGACCCACATCAATGAGCAGTACTTC. Translating it yields CASSSTHINEQYF.

This clonotype has at least ten counts. The chain links TRBV9 to TRBJ2-5, with TRBD2 as a possible D gene (5 bases). Trimming shortened V by 4 bases and J by 4 bases, and 14 bases separated the two germline ends. This CDR3 has 14 amino acids. Germline V CDR1 and CDR2: SGDLS, YYNGEE. The chain's CDR3 is CASSHSSAGETQYF. CDR3 coding DNA: TGTGCCAGCAGCCATTCCTCGGCGGGAGAGACCCAGTACTTC.

This clonotype was seen a few times. The chain carries TRBV6-1 and TRBJ1-5; D is possibly TRBD1 (5 bases). V was pared by 3 bases and J by 11 bases, with 14 bases between. Germline CDR1 reads MNHNS; CDR2 reads SASEGT. There are 13 residues in the CDR3. This CDR3 is CASSEAAAGAQHF. The CDR3 DNA is TGTGCCAGCAGTGAGGCCGCGGCGGGGGCCCAGCATTTT.

This clonotype appeared a few times. The chain recombines TRBV6-5 with TRBJ1-6; 7 bases map to TRBD1. The CDR3 extends over 14 amino acids. CDR1 MNHEY and CDR2 SVGAGI come from the germline V gene. Trimming at V came to 6 bases and at J to 6 bases, leaving 5 bases not matched to a gene. CDR3 protein: CASRMDRSNSPLHF. The CDR3 nucleotides are TGTGCCAGCAGGATGGACAGGTCTAATTCACCCCTCCACTTT.

Only a few counts were recorded for this clonotype. V gene TRBV30 combines with J gene TRBJ1-5, with a weak D call TRBD1 (5 bases). The CDR3 sequence is 13 residues long. Germline loops: CDR1 GTSNPN, CDR2 SVGIG (reference sequence). The V and J ends lost 1 base and 6 bases respectively, with 10 bases between them. CDR3 DNA: TGTGCCTGGAGTGAAGGGGACGGTCAGCCCCAGCATTTT. Encoded protein: CAWSEGDGQPQHF. Combining the CDR3 with reference TRBV30 and TRBJ1-5 gives the whole variable domain SQTIHQWPATLVQPVGSPLSLECTVEGTSNPNLYWYRQAAGRGLQLLFYSVGIGQISSEVPQNLSASRPQDRQFILSSKKLLLSDSGFYLCAWSEGDGQPQHFGDGTRLSIL.

This clonotype has ten or more counts. The chain links TRBV28 to TRBJ1-6; weak D call: TRBD1 (6 bases). Germline assignment: CDR1 MDHEN and CDR2 SYDVKM. The ends were cut back, 3 bases at V and 10 bases at J, with 16 bases in the middle. The CDR3 has 15 residues. CDR3 protein: CASSFRGGYESPLHF. CDR3 sequence (DNA): TGTGCCAGCAGTTTTAGGGGGGGATACGAGTCACCCCTCCACTTT.

This chain joins TRBV9 and TRBJ1-6; D is unresolved. CDR3 size: 15 residues. V dropped 3 bases and J dropped 10 bases, with 17 bases sitting between them. The germline V gene encodes CDR1 SGDLS and CDR2 YYNGEE. This chain's CDR3 is CASSDHGGLSSPLHF. CDR3 coding DNA: TGTGCCAGCAGCGACCACGGAGGGCTGTCATCACCCCTCCACTTT.

In its sample, this clonotype was seen a few times. This chain connects TRBV7-9 to TRBJ1-4; 9 positions agree with TRBD1. In germline, CDR1 is SEHNR, CDR2 FQNEAQ (reference sequence). This CDR3 region has 16 residues. V trimming: 5 bases; J trimming: 0 bases; junction bases outside the gene matches: 4. CDR3 loop: CASSQGQGTTNEKLFF. CDR3 DNA: TGTGCCAGCAGCCAGGGACAGGGAACAACTAATGAAAAACTGTTTTTT. The whole variable domain, remainder taken from reference TRBV7-9 and TRBJ1-4, is DTGVSQNPRHKITKRGQNVTFRCDPISEHNRLYWYRQTLGQGPEFLTYFQNEAQLEKSRLLSDRFSAERPKGSFSTLEIQRTEQGDSAMYLCASSQGQGTTNEKLFFGSGTQLSVL.

This clonotype has a handful of counts. V gene TRBV7-3 combines with J gene TRBJ1-2; D unclear. Deletions cut 5 bases from V and 1 base from J, with 14 bases between. The germline gives CDR1 SGHTA, CDR2 FQGTGA. This CDR3 is built from 15 residues. The CDR3 region has the DNA TGTGCCAGCAGCCCCGGGGAGACATTTAACTATGGCTACACCTTC. Protein sequence: CASSPGETFNYGYTF. Full variable domain (rest looked up from reference TRBV7-3 and TRBJ1-2): GAGVSQTPSNKVTEKGKYVELRCDPISGHTALYWYRQSLGQGPEFLIYFQGTGAADDSGLPNDRFFAVRPEGSVSTLKIQRTERGDSAVYLCASSPGETFNYGYTFGSGTRLTVV.